Shown below are 9 T cell receptor beta chains from a single sample sequenced in a study of T-cell memory formation after mild COVID-19. One entry per CDR3 protein, called by TCRdb with MiXCR from the 5' RACE reads. This sample carries over 450,000 distinct CDR3 sequences, roughly 21% of them seen once, and the ten largest clones take 9.5% to 15%. Source material: PBMCs or a T cell subset sorted from them (not recorded which). The receptors here all came from an adult woman who had mild COVID-19 (a few samples of this study predate the infection). Cell type and time point are not known.

This clonotype was seen a few times. The chain has TRBV6-5 and TRBJ2-6; D gene unclear. Trimming stripped 2 bases from V and 1 base from J, with 9 bases between. The CDR3 loop spans 16 amino acids. Germline CDR1 is MNHEY and CDR2 is SVGAGI. CDR3 bases: TGTGCCAGCAGTTACACCGCGGATTCTGGGGCCAACGTCCTGACTTTC. This codes for CASSYTADSGANVLTF.

This clonotype turned up a few times. This rearrangement joins TRBV12-3 or TRBV12-4 to TRBJ2-1; D perhaps matches TRBD2 (5 bases). The V gene lost 6 bases and the J gene lost 7 bases, with 13 bases spanning the gap. This CDR3 is 13 amino acids long. CDR3 region: CASRDSGRNEQFF. The CDR3, as DNA: TGTGCCAGCAGGGACTCTGGGCGTAATGAGCAGTTCTTC.

The V gene is TRBV27, the J gene TRBJ1-1, with TRBD1 as a possible D gene (5 bases). Per germline, CDR1 MNHEY and CDR2 SMNVEV (reference sequence). V was trimmed by 0 bases and J by 10 bases, leaving 12 bases between them. This CDR3 is built from 13 residues. CDR3 residues: CASSLSGQGRAFF. The CDR3 nucleotides read TGTGCCAGCAGTTTATCGGGGCAGGGTAGAGCTTTCTTT.

The chain employs TRBV7-8 and TRBJ2-3; 9 nucleotides align to TRBD1. Germline CDR1 is SGHVS and CDR2 is FQNEAQ. V trimming: 1 base; J trimming: 2 bases; junction bases outside the gene matches: 7. This CDR3 comprises 17 residues. The CDR3 region is CASSLGGGTGPTDTQYF. The CDR3 nucleotides read TGTGCCAGCAGCTTAGGAGGCGGGACAGGGCCCACAGATACGCAGTATTTT.

There are a few counts of this clonotype. The rearrangement uses TRBV7-8 and TRBJ2-1; tentative D call: TRBD2 (5 bases). The CDR3 has 17 amino acids. The V and J ends lost 0 bases and 5 bases respectively, with 17 bases between them. Germline V CDR1 and CDR2: SGHVS, FQNEAQ. CDR3 loop: CASSLAASGFINNEQFF. The CDR3 region has the DNA TGTGCCAGCAGCTTAGCCGCAAGCGGATTCATAAACAATGAGCAGTTCTTC.

This clonotype was seen a few times. The J gene is TRBJ2-7, the V gene TRBV7-9; the match to TRBD2 covers 15 bases. Germline V gives CDR1 SEHNR, CDR2 FQNEAQ (reference sequence). CDR3 length equals 13 residues. Trimming cost V 10 bases and J 5 bases; bases outside gene matches: 3. The DNA of the CDR3 is TGTGCCACGGGACTAGCGGGAGGAGACGAGCAGTACTTC. Its protein product is CATGLAGGDEQYF.

Only one count was recorded for this clonotype. V usage is TRBV7-9 and J usage is TRBJ1-1; 9 bases are a match to TRBD1. Germline CDR1 and CDR2: SEHNR and FQNEAQ (reference sequence). The CDR3 consists of 16 residues. The trim removed 6 bases at V and 4 bases at J, leaving 12 bases unmatched. The CDR3, as DNA: TGTGCCAGCAGTGTAATGACCGGGACAGGGCTCACTGAAGCTTTCTTT. Its translation: CASSVMTGTGLTEAFF.

This clonotype was seen many times. The chain links TRBV5-1 to TRBJ2-7, with D tentatively TRBD2 (5 bases). V lost 1 base, J lost 6 bases, and 8 bases lay in between. The CDR3 has 12 residues. Germline V gene sequence: CDR1 SGHRS, CDR2 YFSETQ. The CDR3 nucleotides are TGCGCCAGCAGCTTGTCGGGGTTCGAGCAGTACTTC. Translating it yields CASSLSGFEQYF.

The chain has TRBV2 and TRBJ2-3; 7 bases line up with TRBD1. After removal of 6 bases from V and 2 bases from J, the junction contained 8 bases not matched to a gene. The CDR3 length is 15 residues. Germline V gene data show CDR1 as SNHLY and CDR2 as FYNNEI. The chain's CDR3 is CASRYRDRTTDTQYF. In nucleotides, the CDR3 is TGTGCCAGCAGGTACCGGGACAGAACCACAGATACGCAGTATTTT.